The present TCR beta chain was sequenced within a study of chronic HIV infection and antiretroviral therapy (dated by TCRdb to the mid-2010s). Sequences MDHEN (CDR1) and SYDVKM (CDR2) are obtained from the germline V gene. The CDR3 spans 14 residues, from the cysteine through the phenylalanine. Only the CDR3 part of the read is kept: 42 bases, read in frame from the first base. A distance of 11 bases separates the germline ends of V and J, which lose 6 bases and 0 bases respectively. In this sample, this clonotype turned up a few times. It has no known antigen specificity. Per-base qualities were not stored, and no clone one base away is much larger. Library construction relied on 5' RACE. Instrument on record: Illumina MiSeq. TCRdb took the public reads, trimmed them with fastp at Q25, ran MiXCR for clone calling and kept in-frame beta chains. Records with the same CDR3 protein are collapsed into one entry carrying the most frequent genes and DNA. The table for this sample lists about 38,000 distinct CDR3 sequences; about 8.9% of them were counted only once. The top ten clonotypes cover 2.9% of the sample.

The V and J segments used are TRBV28 and TRBJ1-1; too little of a D gene remains to name it. The clonotype was recovered from an adult who had HIV and had not received antiretroviral therapy, or was an uninfected healthy control (not recorded which). Sequenced input: peripheral blood. Read as DNA, the sequence is TGTGCCAGCAGGTTCGCCCGCATGAACACTGAAGCTTTCTTT. This encodes CASRFARMNTEAFF.